The 30 T cell receptor beta chains listed next were all sequenced from one sample in a study of blood T cells in healthy people across ages. A second PCR of roughly 7 to 11 cycles used a sample-barcoded 5' primer and a J-beta primer mix. MiXCR, applied by TCRdb to the 5' RACE reads, yields one record per CDR3 protein. The table includes 950,000 to 1,200,000 distinct CDR3 sequences, roughly two fifths detected once. The sequenced material came from blood. Receptors originate from a man aged 18 to 29 in good health.

V usage is TRBV14 and J usage is TRBJ1-2; maybe TRBD1 (6 bases). V was shortened by 2 bases and J by 0 bases, with 10 bases between the two germline ends. The germline V gene encodes CDR1 SGHDN and CDR2 FVKESK. This CDR3 is 15 amino acids long. The CDR3 DNA sequence: TGTGCCAGCAGCCAAACAGGGTATCCTAACTATGGCTACACCTTC. Translated: CASSQTGYPNYGYTF.

The J gene is TRBJ1-1, the V gene TRBV3-1; weak D call: TRBD1 (5 bases). CDR3 length: 17 amino acids. V gave up 1 base and J gave up 1 base, with 16 bases separating them. The germline V gene encodes CDR1 LGHDT and CDR2 YNNKEL (reference sequence). The CDR3 nucleotides are TGTGCCAGCAGCCAAGTTTATAACGGACATGGGAACACTGAAGCTTTCTTT. This codes for CASSQVYNGHGNTEAFF.

About this clonotype itself: The junction and the germline gene differ at one end; a read error may be behind it. This chain connects TRBV7-8 to TRBJ2-6; TRBD1 aligns across 12 bases. CDR1 SGHVS and CDR2 FQNEAQ come from the germline V gene. This CDR3 is built from 21 residues. CDR3 in amino acids: CASSLRPGTGGEASGANVPTF. CDR3 bases: TGTGCCAGCAGCCTCCGTCCCGGGACAGGGGGCGAGGCCTCTGGGGCCAACGTCCCGACTTTC.

This clonotype was recorded a few times. The chain joins TRBV7-9 to TRBJ2-3; 13 bases fit TRBD2. The CDR3 has 18 amino acids. The trim removed 3 bases at V and 0 bases at J, leaving 6 bases unmatched. Germline V gene data show CDR1 as SEHNR and CDR2 as FQNEAQ (reference sequence). CDR3 sequence reads: CASSLTSGGRHSTDTQYF. The CDR3 DNA follows: TGTGCCAGCAGCTTGACTAGCGGGGGGCGACATAGCACAGATACGCAGTATTTT.

The rearrangement uses TRBV6-1 and TRBJ2-5, with D possibly being TRBD1 (5 bases). The J call is doubtful: the DNA matches TRBJ2-7 better. Germline CDR1 reads MNHNS; CDR2 reads SASEGT. The CDR3 sequence is 15 residues long. The CDR3 nucleotides are TGTGCCAGCAGTGAAAGGGCAGGGATCTCCTACGAGCAGTACTTC. This gives the protein CASSERAGISYEQYF.

At least ten counts were recorded for this clonotype. The rearrangement joins TRBV4-3 to TRBJ2-3, with D unclear. V was trimmed by 0 bases and J by 2 bases, leaving 9 bases between them. Germline CDR1 and CDR2: LGHNA and YSLEER. CDR3 size: 15 residues. The CDR3 loop is CASSQDKGLTDTQYF. CDR3 sequence (DNA): TGCGCCAGCAGCCAAGATAAGGGCCTCACAGATACGCAGTATTTT.

Points on this clonotype: Given a much more abundant clone one base away, this may be a read error. This chain joins TRBV20-1 and TRBJ1-6; 11 bases fit TRBD1. Germline V lookup: CDR1 DFQATT, CDR2 SNEGSKA (reference sequence). The CDR3 has 16 residues. CDR3 bases: TGCAGTGCTCGAGAGTGGGACAGGGGGTTCAATTCACCCCTCCACTTT. It codes for CSAREWDRGFNSPLHF.

This clonotype was picked up a small number of times. The J gene is TRBJ1-2, the V gene TRBV28; D is ambiguous. The CDR3 has 11 amino acids. The germline CDR1 and CDR2 sequences are MDHEN and SYDVKM. The V end was cut by 6 bases, the J end by 13 bases, with 15 bases between. For the CDR3, the DNA is TGTGCCAGCAGCACCCGACAAGGCCTCACCTTC. Its translation is CASSTRQGLTF.

Only a few counts were recorded for this clonotype. The rearrangement uses TRBV5-1 and TRBJ2-3; 9 nucleotides match TRBD2. V lost 3 bases, J lost 2 bases, and 10 bases stayed unmatched. This CDR3 comprises 17 residues. Germline assignment: CDR1 SGHRS and CDR2 YFSETQ. The chain's CDR3 is CASSWTLAGEFTDTQYF. DNA for the CDR3: TGCGCCAGCAGCTGGACGTTAGCGGGAGAGTTCACAGATACGCAGTATTTT.

A note on this clonotype: A single base separates this from a much larger clone, so it may be a read error. In DNA form, the CDR3 reads TGTGCCAGCAGTTATCCGGGACAGGGGGCGCGCGAGCAGTACTTC. Translated, it gives CASSYPGQGAREQYF. The chain links TRBV6-2 or TRBV6-3 to TRBJ2-7; TRBD1 aligns across 12 bases. The CDR3 is made up of 15 amino acids. V dropped 3 bases and J dropped 6; count of bases not matched to a gene: 6. CDR1 is MNHEY and CDR2 is SVGEGT in the germline V gene.

This clonotype was found a few times. The chain carries TRBV5-5 and TRBJ2-2, with TRBD2 identical over 8 bases. CDR1 and CDR2 (germline): SGHKS, YYEKEE (reference sequence). The CDR3 has 15 amino acids. Trimming cost V 4 bases and J 4 bases; bases outside gene matches: 6. CDR3 bases: TGTGCCAGCAGCCAACGAACTAGCGGCACCGGGGAGCTGTTTTTT. It codes for CASSQRTSGTGELFF.

CDR3 sequence (DNA): TGTGCCAGAGGGGGGAAGGAGACCCAGTACTTC. It is translated as CARGGKETQYF. The chain carries TRBV21-1 and TRBJ2-5; the table's D call, TRBD1, has no DNA check behind it. TRBV21-1 is marked as a pseudogene. The CDR3 contains 11 residues.

This clonotype showed up just a few times. The chain uses TRBV5-4 and TRBJ2-1; D uncertain. CDR1 is SGHNT, CDR2 YYREEE, per germline (reference sequence). Trimming stripped 2 bases from V and 9 bases from J, with 6 bases between. This CDR3 spans 11 amino acids. The CDR3 nucleotides are TGTGCCAGCAGCTTTACCACTGAGCAGTTCTTC. Translated, it gives CASSFTTEQFF.

Of note for this clonotype: Compared with germline, one end of the junction differs, possibly owing to a read error. The chain combines TRBV5-6 with TRBJ1-5; D unclear. In germline, CDR1 is SGHDT, CDR2 YYEEEE. The CDR3 loop spans 13 amino acids. The chain's CDR3 is CAGSRRGNQPQHF. The DNA for the CDR3 is TGTGCCGGCAGCCGTCGAGGTAATCAGCCCCAGCATTTT.

This clonotype was recorded a few times. This chain links TRBV4-3 with TRBJ2-1; D perhaps matches TRBD1 (5 bases). Near its end, the DNA agrees better with TRBJ2-7, so the J call may be wrong. Per germline, CDR1 LGHNA and CDR2 YSLEER. The CDR3 loop spans 18 amino acids. The CDR3 bases are TGCGCCAGCAGCCAAGACTACCTTAGGGGAACCTCCTACAATGAGCAGTACTTC. This encodes CASSQDYLRGTSYNEQYF.

This clonotype occurred a few times. The V gene is TRBV14, the J gene TRBJ2-4; no clear D gene. The CDR3 has 11 residues. Trimming took 0 bases from V and 14 from J, leaving 8 bases between them. Germline values: CDR1 SGHDN, CDR2 FVKESK. This CDR3 is CASSQEGLKYF. The CDR3 nucleotides are TGTGCCAGCAGCCAAGAAGGGCTCAAGTACTTC.

V gene TRBV6-2 or TRBV6-3 combines with J gene TRBJ1-2, with no clear D. This CDR3 region has 13 residues. CDR1 and CDR2 (germline): MNHEY, SVGEGT. Trimming removed 4 bases from V and 5 bases from J, with 11 bases in between. The CDR3 nucleotides read TGTGCCAGCAGTTCCGGATTCCGGTATGGCTACACCTTC. Encoded protein: CASSSGFRYGYTF.

Of note for this clonotype: Relative to the germline gene, one junction end is altered; a read error may explain this. V is TRBV20-1 and J is TRBJ2-7; 7 nucleotides line up with TRBD2. CDR3 length: 14 amino acids. Germline CDR1 and CDR2: DFQATT and SNEGSKA (reference sequence). The CDR3 nucleotides read TGCAGTGCTCTCGACCCGGGAGGCTCCGACGAGCAGTACTTC. It is translated as CSALDPGGSDEQYF.

This clonotype was found many times. The rearrangement joins TRBV20-1 to TRBJ2-1, with no clear D. This CDR3 spans 14 amino acids. Germline V gene data show CDR1 as DFQATT and CDR2 as SNEGSKA (reference sequence). V was shortened by 4 bases and J by 1 base, with 11 bases between the two germline ends. CDR3 protein: CSANGPTSYNEQFF. DNA of the CDR3: TGCAGTGCTAACGGACCCACGTCCTACAATGAGCAGTTCTTC.

The sample holds one count of this clonotype. The V gene is TRBV12-3 or TRBV12-4, the J gene TRBJ2-5; D is uncertain. Trimming stripped 4 bases from V and 3 bases from J, with 15 bases between. The CDR3 runs 15 residues. The CDR3 region is CASSSPGQVKETQYF. The CDR3 DNA follows: TGTGCCAGCAGTTCGCCCGGGCAGGTAAAAGAGACCCAGTACTTC.

This clonotype was detected a few times. The gene calls are TRBV4-3 and TRBJ1-6; D is ambiguous. The CDR3 spans 18 residues. CDR1 is LGHNA and CDR2 is YSLEER in the germline V gene. V lost 0 bases and J 4 bases, leaving 16 bases between the germline ends. CDR3 in amino acids: CASSQDSPGIGYNSPLHF. The DNA for the CDR3 is TGCGCCAGCAGCCAAGATTCGCCGGGTATTGGGTATAATTCACCCCTCCACTTT.

This clonotype was counted between two and nine times. This sequence joins TRBV9 and TRBJ2-1, with D maybe TRBD1 (6 bases). V was shortened by 2 bases and J by 15 bases, with 21 bases between the two germline ends. This CDR3 is built from 14 residues. Germline V gives CDR1 SGDLS, CDR2 YYNGEE. The CDR3 region has the DNA TGTGCCAGCAGCGTGTCTGACAGGCACTCGGGGCGGTTCTTC. Translating gives CASSVSDRHSGRFF.

The chain joins TRBV12-3 or TRBV12-4 to TRBJ2-5, with D uncertain. The closer fit of TRBJ2-7 to the DNA end suggests the J call may be wrong. The CDR3 is made up of 12 amino acids. The CDR3 DNA reads as TGTGCCAGCATTTTTATGGGCTACGAGCAGTACTTC. It codes for CASIFMGYEQYF.

The chain couples TRBV12-3 or TRBV12-4 to TRBJ1-2; D ambiguous. The CDR3 is 18 amino acids. V lost 0 bases and J 1 base, leaving 18 bases between the germline ends. Here the CDR3 reads CASSLAVPLRRDNYGYTF. As DNA, the CDR3 is TGTGCCAGCAGTTTAGCGGTGCCCCTTCGAAGAGATAACTATGGCTACACCTTC.

This clonotype was counted only a few times. The genes are TRBV4-2 and TRBJ2-2; unclear D gene. Germline V gene sequence: CDR1 LGHNA, CDR2 YNFKEQ. V lost 0 bases, J lost 1 base, and 9 bases lay in between. CDR3 length: 16 residues. CDR3: CASSQETFWNTGELFF. CDR3 nucleotide sequence: TGTGCCAGCAGCCAAGAAACTTTCTGGAACACCGGGGAGCTGTTTTTT.

The V and J genes are TRBV20-1 and TRBJ1-2, with TRBD1 as a possible D gene (6 bases). V was trimmed by 3 bases and J by 4 bases, leaving 18 bases between them. This CDR3 comprises 15 residues. CDR1 is DFQATT, CDR2 SNEGSKA, per germline (reference sequence). The CDR3 loop is CSASSPDSDSYGYTF. The CDR3, as DNA: TGCAGTGCTAGCTCTCCGGACAGTGATTCCTATGGCTACACCTTC.

CDR3 sequence reads: CASSLGHDYEQYF. The DNA for the CDR3 is TGTGCCAGCAGCTTAGGTCACGACTACGAGCAGTACTTC. The chain employs TRBV7-2 and TRBJ2-7, with no clear D. Trimming removed 1 base from V and 3 bases from J, with 7 bases in between. CDR3 length: 13 amino acids. Germline V gene lookup returns CDR1 SGHTA and CDR2 FQGNSA.

The genes are TRBV2 and TRBJ1-4; D is perhaps TRBD1 (6 bases). The V end lost 6 bases, the J end lost 4 bases, and 15 bases lay between the germline ends. CDR1 and CDR2 from the germline V gene are SNHLY and FYNNEI. This CDR3 is 15 amino acids long. CDR3 nucleotide sequence: TGTGCCAGCAGCCCGGACAGACAACGTAATGAAAAACTGTTTTTT. Translation: CASSPDRQRNEKLFF.

This clonotype was seen ten or more times. This rearrangement joins TRBV6-6 to TRBJ2-6; D is unresolved. V lost 5 bases and J 0 bases, leaving 5 bases between the germline ends. The CDR3 consists of 14 residues. In germline, CDR1 is MNHNY, CDR2 SVGAGI (reference sequence). CDR3 in amino acids: CASSGTSGANVLTF. In nucleotides, the CDR3 is TGTGCCAGCAGTGGAACCTCTGGGGCCAACGTCCTGACTTTC.

The rearrangement uses TRBV20-1 and TRBJ1-2, with a possible D match to TRBD1 (5 bases). Germline CDR1 reads DFQATT; CDR2 reads SNEGSKA (reference sequence). The V end lost 7 bases, the J end lost 7 bases, and 16 bases lay between the germline ends. This CDR3 contains 12 residues. The CDR3, as DNA: TGCAGTGTCCTCCAGGGTGTGGCTGGCTACACCTTC. Its protein is CSVLQGVAGYTF.